Presented here are 24 T cell receptor beta chains from one specimen sequenced in a study of T cell responses to AZD1222 COVID-19 vaccine. Profiled with immunoSEQ multiplex PCR; TCRdb holds only in-frame clones, not every one. The sample lists around 180,000 clones, 87% occurring once. The sample in question was peripheral blood, obtained on day 0 of MenACWY control vaccination. Source of these receptors: an adult in good health.

The V gene is TRBV20-1, the J gene TRBJ1-5, with unresolved D. V dropped 6 bases and J dropped 1 base, with 4 bases sitting between them. CDR1 DFQATT and CDR2 SNEGSKA come from the germline V gene (reference sequence). This CDR3 region has 11 residues. In nucleotides, the CDR3 is TGCAGTGCCGGGAGCAATCAGCCCCAGCATTTT. It specifies CSAGSNQPQHF.

The genes are TRBV7-3 and TRBJ2-3; TRBD2 agrees at 13 bases. The CDR3 loop spans 14 amino acids. CDR1 and CDR2 from the germline V gene are SGHTA and FQGTGA. The junction had 4 bases not matched to a gene; V was cut back by 4 bases and J by 9 bases. The CDR3 DNA is TGTGCCAGCAGCTCCCGGACTAGCGGGGGCACGCAGTATTTT. As protein: CASSSRTSGGTQYF. The full variable domain, rest sourced from reference TRBV7-3 and TRBJ2-3, is GAGVSQTPSNKVTEKGKYVELRCDPISGHTALYWYRQSLGQGPEFLIYFQGTGAADDSGLPNDRFFAVRPEGSVSTLKIQRTERGDSAVYLCASSSRTSGGTQYFGPGTRLTVL.

The genes are TRBV27 and TRBJ2-5; 7 bases match TRBD2. V gave up 5 bases and J gave up 5 bases; unmatched junction bases: 14. Germline V lookup: CDR1 MNHEY, CDR2 SMNVEV (reference sequence). CDR3 length equals 16 residues. The CDR3 DNA sequence: TGTGCCAGCAGTATAACCGGGACTACCCTCCGTGAGACCCAGTACTTC. Translation gives CASSITGTTLRETQYF.

J is TRBJ2-3 and V is TRBV18, with D unresolved. CDR1 and CDR2 from the germline V gene are KGHSH and LQKENI. V lost 4 bases, J lost 2 bases, and 7 bases lay in between. The CDR3 runs to 13 residues. The CDR3 is CASSLDSTDTQYF. The CDR3 DNA is TGTGCCAGCTCACTAGACTCCACAGATACGCAGTATTTT. Variable domain in full (rest from reference TRBV18 and TRBJ2-3): NAGVMQNPRHLVRRRGQEARLRCSPMKGHSHVYWYRQLPEEGLKFMVYLQKENIIDESGMPKERFSAEFPKEGPSILRIQQVVRGDSAAYFCASSLDSTDTQYFGPGTRLTVL.

In DNA form, the CDR3 reads TGTGCCAGCAGCGGTAGGACTAGCGGGGGGAGCACAGATACGCAGTATTTT. Protein sequence: CASSGRTSGGSTDTQYF. V and J are TRBV7-9 and TRBJ2-3; TRBD2 aligns across 14 bases. Germline V gene sequence: CDR1 SEHNR, CDR2 FQNEAQ (reference sequence). The ends lost 5 bases at V and 0 bases at J; junction bases unmatched: 4. CDR3 length equals 17 residues.

The V and J genes are TRBV15 and TRBJ1-2; 8 bases map to TRBD1. Germline lookup yields CDR1 LNHNV and CDR2 YYDKDF (reference sequence). V shed 2 bases and J 11 bases; nucleotides not matched to a gene: 13. The CDR3 contains 15 residues. CDR3 nucleotide sequence: TGTGCCACCAGCAGATATACCGAGACAGGGGAAACTTACACCTTC. This sequence encodes CATSRYTETGETYTF.

The rearrangement links TRBV7-9 to TRBJ2-2; D not certain. The CDR3 is 15 residues long. Germline CDR1 SEHNR, CDR2 FQNEAQ (reference sequence). Trimming took off 6 bases at V and 6 bases at J, with 17 bases between the two ends. For the CDR3, the DNA is TGTGCCAGCAGTCCCTGGCAGAACCCGGCCGGGGAGCTGTTTTTT. This codes for CASSPWQNPAGELFF.

Many counts were recorded for this clone. The chain links TRBV19 to TRBJ2-7; possibly TRBD1 for D (5 bases). Germline V gene data show CDR1 as LNHDA and CDR2 as SQIVND (reference sequence). This CDR3 is 14 amino acids long. V shed 1 base and J shed 0 bases, with 7 bases lying between them. CDR3 nucleotides: TGTGCCAGTAGTATAGGAGACAGCTCCTACGAGCAGTACTTC. As protein: CASSIGDSSYEQYF. The whole variable domain, filled in from reference TRBV19 and TRBJ2-7, reads DGGITQSPKYLFRKEGQNVTLSCEQNLNHDAMYWYRQDPGQGLRLIYYSQIVNDFQKGDIAEGYSVSREKKESFPLTVTSAQKNPTAFYLCASSIGDSSYEQYFGPGTRLTVT.

CDR3 protein: CASSLGQSSGANVLTF. CDR3 bases: TGCGCCAGCAGCCTGGGACAGTCGTCTGGGGCCAACGTCCTGACTTTC. This chain uses TRBV5-1 with TRBJ2-6; TRBD1 agrees at 7 bases. The CDR3 has 16 amino acids. After removal of 4 bases from V and 1 base from J, the junction contained 5 bases not matched to a gene. CDR1 is SGHRS and CDR2 is YFSETQ in the germline V gene.

The chain employs TRBV19 and TRBJ1-4; D is undetermined. V was trimmed by 5 bases and J by 4 bases, leaving 8 bases between them. The length of the CDR3 is 13 residues. Germline CDR1 reads LNHDA; CDR2 reads SQIVND (reference sequence). The CDR3 sequence: CASSGQNNEKLFF. In nucleotides, the CDR3 is TGTGCCAGTAGTGGGCAGAATAATGAAAAACTGTTTTTT.

The chain carries TRBV5-6 and TRBJ2-7; TRBD1 agrees at 9 bases. The germline V gene has CDR1 SGHDT and CDR2 YYEEEE. There are 15 residues in the CDR3. The V segment lost 2 bases and the J segment 6 bases; nucleotides outside the gene matches: 9. The CDR3 is CASSLYGTGNSEQYF. The CDR3 DNA reads as TGTGCCAGCAGCTTATACGGGACAGGGAATTCCGAGCAGTACTTC.

The V gene is TRBV3-1 (or the pseudogene TRBV3-2), the J gene TRBJ2-1; 9 bases line up with TRBD1. The CDR3 has 17 amino acids. Trimming at V came to 0 bases and at J to 9 bases, leaving 12 bases not matched to a gene. CDR1 and CDR2 from the germline V gene are LGHDT and YNNKEL (reference sequence). The CDR3 sequence: CASSQDGGQGKVGEQFF. CDR3 DNA: TGTGCCAGCAGCCAAGACGGGGGACAGGGTAAGGTGGGTGAGCAGTTCTTC.

The chain recombines TRBV7-2 with TRBJ1-1; D not resolved. CDR1 SGHTA and CDR2 FQGNSA come from the germline V gene. This CDR3 has 17 residues. V was clipped by 5 bases and J by 0 bases, with 19 bases between them. CDR3 nucleotides: TGTGCCAGCAGCCCACGGGAGGGCGGTAAGATGAACACTGAAGCTTTCTTT. Translated, it gives CASSPREGGKMNTEAFF.

The genes are TRBV6-6 and TRBJ1-5, with 9 bases lining up with TRBD1. CDR3 size: 15 residues. Losses at the gene ends were 6 bases for V and 0 bases for J; bases not matched to a gene: 3. CDR1 MNHNY and CDR2 SVGAGI come from the germline V gene (reference sequence). CDR3 coding DNA: TGTGCCAGCAGGGACAGGGGAATTAGCAATCAGCCCCAGCATTTT. It codes for CASRDRGISNQPQHF.

The J gene is TRBJ2-7, the V gene TRBV5-1; TRBD1 might be the D (5 bases). This CDR3 spans 14 amino acids. Germline V gene sequence: CDR1 SGHRS, CDR2 YFSETQ. V was shortened by 2 bases and J by 0 bases, with 9 bases between the two germline ends. The CDR3 bases are TGCGCCAGCAGCTTACAGGCCAGCTCCTACGAGCAGTACTTC. It encodes CASSLQASSYEQYF.

The CDR3 region is CASRLSGRVGEQFF. DNA for the CDR3: TGTGCCAGCAGACTTAGCGGGAGGGTGGGTGAGCAGTTCTTC. V and J are TRBV28 and TRBJ2-1; 11 bases are shared with TRBD2. The CDR3 consists of 14 residues. J lost 9 bases, V lost 6 bases, and 7 bases had no gene match. In germline, CDR1 is MDHEN, CDR2 SYDVKM.

The gene calls are TRBV19 and TRBJ2-7; 10 bases are shared with TRBD2. The germline CDR1 and CDR2 sequences are LNHDA and SQIVND (reference sequence). With V trimmed by 3 bases and J by 2 bases, 7 bases remained unmatched. The CDR3 consists of 16 residues. CDR3 nucleotides: TGTGCCAGTAGTATTGGGACTAGCGCATTCACCTACGAGCAGTACTTC. It codes for CASSIGTSAFTYEQYF.

The chain employs TRBV7-9 and TRBJ1-5, with TRBD1 matching 9 bases. Looked up from germline, CDR1 is SEHNR and CDR2 is FQNEAQ (reference sequence). This CDR3 region has 16 residues. Unmatched junction bases numbered 11, after V lost 4 bases and J lost 7 bases. The CDR3 region is CASSSDTGGLFQPQHF. CDR3 nucleotide sequence: TGTGCCAGCAGCTCAGACACAGGGGGCTTATTCCAGCCCCAGCATTTT.

The chain recombines TRBV30 with TRBJ2-7, with D unresolved. Per the germline V gene, CDR1 is GTSNPN and CDR2 is SVGIG (reference sequence). The CDR3 runs to 14 residues. Deletions cut 2 bases from V and 6 bases from J, with 17 bases between. Here the CDR3 reads CAWSPPPARLEQYF. The DNA of the CDR3 is TGTGCCTGGAGTCCTCCCCCGGCGCGTCTCGAGCAGTACTTC.

The V gene is TRBV18, the J gene TRBJ1-2; D possibly corresponds to TRBD1 (6 bases). The CDR3 runs 13 residues. Germline V gives CDR1 KGHSH, CDR2 LQKENI. V was pared by 0 bases and J by 6 bases, with 8 bases between. The CDR3 coding sequence is TGTGCCAGCTCACCACCGGCAGGGGATGGCTACACCTTC. The encoded protein is CASSPPAGDGYTF.

The chain is built from TRBV25-1 and TRBJ2-5, with TRBD2 matching over 10 bases. Losses at the gene ends were 0 bases for V and 2 bases for J; bases not matched to a gene: 3. The CDR3 totals 16 residues. Germline CDR1 is MGHDK and CDR2 is SYGVNS. The CDR3: CASSEYLAGGQETQYF. As DNA, the CDR3 is TGTGCCAGCAGTGAATATTTAGCGGGAGGTCAAGAGACCCAGTACTTC.

The chain is built from TRBV19 and TRBJ1-5; no definite D call. Germline CDR1 reads LNHDA; CDR2 reads SQIVND (reference sequence). CDR3 length: 14 amino acids. Deletions cut 3 bases from V and 11 bases from J, with 17 bases between. The CDR3 nucleotides are TGTGCCAGTAGTATCCCGGGCCTCCAATGGACCCAGCATTTT. This gives the protein CASSIPGLQWTQHF.

J is TRBJ1-2 and V is TRBV7-9; 7 bases match TRBD1. Germline V gene sequence: CDR1 SEHNR, CDR2 FQNEAQ (reference sequence). Unmatched junction bases numbered 6, after V lost 4 bases and J lost 4 bases. The CDR3 spans 14 residues. The CDR3 reads CASSSPQGPYGYTF. The DNA of the CDR3 is TGTGCCAGCAGCTCCCCACAGGGGCCCTATGGCTACACCTTC. The full variable domain, in which reference TRBV7-9 and TRBJ1-2 provide the parts outside the CDR3, is DTGVSQNPRHKITKRGQNVTFRCDPISEHNRLYWYRQTLGQGPEFLTYFQNEAQLEKSRLLSDRFSAERPKGSFSTLEIQRTEQGDSAMYLCASSSPQGPYGYTFGSGTRLTVV.

The J gene is TRBJ2-7, the V gene TRBV6-5; possible D gene TRBD1, 6 bases. The CDR3 covers 14 residues. V lost 0 bases, J lost 2 bases, and 8 bases lay in between. Germline CDR1 is MNHEY and CDR2 is SVGAGI. This chain's CDR3 is CASSYSYRAYEQYF. The CDR3 region has the DNA TGTGCCAGCAGTTACTCGTACAGGGCCTACGAGCAGTACTTC.